This T cell receptor (beta chain) was identified in a study of blood T cell repertoires in COVID-19. Losses at the gene ends were 3 bases for V and 7 bases for J; bases not matched to a gene: 5. Germline values: CDR1 SGHTA, CDR2 FQGTGA. The CDR3 is 14 amino acids. The protocol was immunoSEQ multiplex PCR, while the TCRdb copy is restricted to in-frame clones and leaves out a portion. The table has about 170,000 clones, over 80% seen once. Sequences were obtained from PBMCs or T cells enriched from blood (not recorded which). The chain employs TRBV7-3 and TRBJ1-2; 10 nucleotides match TRBD1. The origin of this receptor is a woman between 50 and 59 years old who had recovered from COVID-19. CDR3 loop: CASSLGQGISGYTF. The CDR3, as DNA: TGTGCCAGCAGCTTGGGACAGGGGATCTCTGGCTACACCTTC.